This T cell receptor (beta chain) was recorded in a study of cytomegalovirus exposure and HLA in healthy donors. Broader study findings: High specificity and sensitivity for cytomegalovirus status were reported for the classifier. Cytomegalovirus-associated TCR beta chains were listed, numbering under 200. An analysis was carried out at a later point. It showed that HLA-associated TCR beta chains were more clonally expanded than equally common non-associated chains. One variant, a missense change in DCLRE1C, was linked in a later analysis to TCR beta V- and J-gene trimming.

In the case of this clone: The antigen remains undetermined.

Both 60 Vbeta primers and 13 Jbeta primers went into the PCR. Data came from immunoSEQ multiplex PCR; TCRdb stores just in-frame clones and leaves some out. Of roughly 130,000 clones in the sample, approximately 70% were seen once. Germline CDR1 and CDR2: GTSNPN and SVGIG (reference sequence). V shed 6 bases and J 6 bases; nucleotides not matched to a gene: 7. The length of the CDR3 is 13 residues. Sequencing was done on a sample of PBMCs. The sequence derives from a man younger than 35 in good health and CMV-seronegative. J is TRBJ2-2 and V is TRBV30; 7 bases match TRBD2. CDR3: CACDQRDAGELFF. CDR3 nucleotides: TGTGCCTGCGACCAGCGGGATGCCGGGGAGCTGTTTTTT.